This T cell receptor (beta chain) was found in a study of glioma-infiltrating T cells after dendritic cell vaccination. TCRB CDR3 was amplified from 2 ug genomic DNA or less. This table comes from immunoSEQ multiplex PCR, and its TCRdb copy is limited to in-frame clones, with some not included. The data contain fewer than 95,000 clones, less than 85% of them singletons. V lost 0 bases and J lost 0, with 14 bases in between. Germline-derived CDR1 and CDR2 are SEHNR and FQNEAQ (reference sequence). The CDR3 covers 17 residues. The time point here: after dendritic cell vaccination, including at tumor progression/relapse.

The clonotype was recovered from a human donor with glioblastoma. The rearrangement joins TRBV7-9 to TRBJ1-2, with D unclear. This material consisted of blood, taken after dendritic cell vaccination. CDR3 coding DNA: TGTGCCAGCAGCTTAGCAGTGGGTACTACGTCTAACTATGGCTACACCTTC. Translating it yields CASSLAVGTTSNYGYTF.